Listed below are T cell receptor beta chains from one sample, sequenced in a study of regulatory T cells in long-lasting Graves disease. TCRdb called the multiplex PCR reads again in MiXCR, with one record for every CDR3 protein. The sample lists fewer than 550,000 distinct CDR3 sequences, approximately 16% occurring once. These records were also assigned to another study, of T cells in Graves' hyperthyroidism and ophthalmopathy.

The source material was peripheral blood mononuclear cells (PBMCs), sampled at new diagnosis, from a patient treated with antithyroid drugs. The receptors here all came from a woman aged 40-60 years with Graves disease. Both conserved end residues are part of each CDR3. The order of the fields is D gene, J gene, CDR3 length, clone size, V gene, CDR3 DNA, CDR3 protein. A D gene is named only where the DNA matches it firmly. The listing skips clone size in some rows; elsewhere it reads once, few, many or a size class.

D gene: TRBD1
J gene: TRBJ1-1
CDR3 length: 16
clone size: .
V gene: TRBV5-1
CDR3 DNA: TGCGCCAGCAGCTTCAACTCCGGGACAGTGAACACTGAAGCTTTCTTT
CDR3 protein: CASSFNSGTVNTEAFF

D gene: .
J gene: TRBJ1-1
CDR3 length: 15
clone size: once
V gene: TRBV6-2/TRBV6-3
CDR3 DNA: TGTGCCAGCAGTGAAGCGGAGTGGCGAAACACTGAAGCTTTCTTT
CDR3 protein: CASSEAEWRNTEAFF

D gene: .
J gene: TRBJ1-2
CDR3 length: 15
clone size: many
V gene: TRBV2
CDR3 DNA: TGTGCCAGCAGTGAAGAATCAGGGGTTGGATTTGGCTACACCTTC
CDR3 protein: CASSEESGVGFGYTF

D gene: .
J gene: TRBJ2-5
CDR3 length: 11
clone size: many
V gene: TRBV28
CDR3 DNA: TGTGCCAGCTCAGTCTATGAGACCCAGTACTTC
CDR3 protein: CASSVYETQYF

D gene: .
J gene: TRBJ1-6
CDR3 length: 16
clone size: few
V gene: TRBV12-3/TRBV12-4
CDR3 DNA: TGTGCCAGCAGTCCGCGAACAGGGCCCGGATTTTCACCCCTCCACTTT
CDR3 protein: CASSPRTGPGFSPLHF

D gene: .
J gene: TRBJ2-1
CDR3 length: 14
clone size: few
V gene: TRBV5-1
CDR3 DNA: TGCGCCAGCAGCTTTGGGCAGTATTACAATGAGCAGTTCTTC
CDR3 protein: CASSFGQYYNEQFF

D gene: .
J gene: TRBJ2-3
CDR3 length: 12
clone size: .
V gene: TRBV30
CDR3 DNA: TGTGCCTGGAGGGAAGGAACAGATACGCAGTATTTT
CDR3 protein: CAWREGTDTQYF

D gene: .
J gene: TRBJ1-3
CDR3 length: 16
clone size: .
V gene: TRBV5-1
CDR3 DNA: TGCGCCAGCAGCTTGTCCCCCAGCGACTCTGGAAACACCATATATTTT
CDR3 protein: CASSLSPSDSGNTIYF

D gene: .
J gene: TRBJ1-1
CDR3 length: 12
clone size: few
V gene: TRBV19
CDR3 DNA: TGTGCCAGTAGTATGTTGAACACTGAAGCTTTCTTT
CDR3 protein: CASSMLNTEAFF

D gene: .
J gene: TRBJ1-6
CDR3 length: 18
clone size: .
V gene: TRBV25-1
CDR3 DNA: TGTGCCAGCAGTGCGACCGGGGGACCGAGCTCCTATAATTCACCCCTCCACTTT
CDR3 protein: CASSATGGPSSYNSPLHF

D gene: TRBD1
J gene: TRBJ2-2
CDR3 length: 15
clone size: few
V gene: TRBV28
CDR3 DNA: TGTGCCAGCAGTTCGCCCCAGGGGGCCGGCGGGGAGCTGTTTTTT
CDR3 protein: CASSSPQGAGGELFF

D gene: TRBD1
J gene: TRBJ2-7
CDR3 length: 13
clone size: many
V gene: TRBV29-1
CDR3 DNA: TGCAGCGTCGGACAGGGCCTCTCCTACGAGCAGTACTTC
CDR3 protein: CSVGQGLSYEQYF

D gene: TRBD1
J gene: TRBJ1-1
CDR3 length: 17
clone size: many
V gene: TRBV7-9
CDR3 DNA: TGTGCCAGCAGCTCATCTCCCGGGACAGGGATATGGACTGAAGCTTTCTTT
CDR3 protein: CASSSSPGTGIWTEAFF

D gene: TRBD1
J gene: TRBJ1-2
CDR3 length: 13
clone size: many
V gene: TRBV2
CDR3 DNA: TGTGCCAGCAGCGGGACAGACACGGGGGGCTACACCTTC
CDR3 protein: CASSGTDTGGYTF

D gene: TRBD1
J gene: TRBJ1-2
CDR3 length: 13
clone size: many
V gene: TRBV2
CDR3 DNA: TGTGCCAGCAGTGGGACAGGGGACTATGGCTACACCTTC
CDR3 protein: CASSGTGDYGYTF

D gene: TRBD1
J gene: TRBJ1-1
CDR3 length: 15
clone size: few
V gene: TRBV19
CDR3 DNA: TGTGCCAGTAGTAAACGACAGGGGATGGAGACTGAAGCTTTCTTT
CDR3 protein: CASSKRQGMETEAFF

D gene: TRBD2
J gene: TRBJ2-7
CDR3 length: 14
clone size: many
V gene: TRBV12-3/TRBV12-4
CDR3 DNA: TGTGCCAGCAGTCCAGCGGGGCGAACCGGCGAGCAGTACTTC
CDR3 protein: CASSPAGRTGEQYF

D gene: TRBD2
J gene: TRBJ2-3
CDR3 length: 17
clone size: .
V gene: TRBV20-1
CDR3 DNA: TGCAGTGCGACTACTAGCGGGGGGCCTAGGGGCACAGATACGCAGTATTTT
CDR3 protein: CSATTSGGPRGTDTQYF

D gene: TRBD2
J gene: TRBJ2-3
CDR3 length: 12
clone size: many
V gene: TRBV2
CDR3 DNA: TGTGCCAGCACCGATTATCTAGCGGCGCAGTATTTT
CDR3 protein: CASTDYLAAQYF

D gene: .
J gene: TRBJ2-5
CDR3 length: 14
clone size: many
V gene: TRBV28
CDR3 DNA: TGTGCCAGCAGTCCGCCGGACAGCCAAGAGACCCAGTACTTC
CDR3 protein: CASSPPDSQETQYF

D gene: .
J gene: TRBJ2-5
CDR3 length: 14
clone size: few
V gene: TRBV5-4
CDR3 DNA: TGTGCCAGCAGCTCCGGGACCGGCAAAGAGACCCAGTACTTC
CDR3 protein: CASSSGTGKETQYF

D gene: TRBD1
J gene: TRBJ2-5
CDR3 length: 15
clone size: .
V gene: TRBV10-3
CDR3 DNA: TGTGCCATCAGTGCTTCACAGGGGTTAGGAGAGACCCAGTACTTC
CDR3 protein: CAISASQGLGETQYF

D gene: .
J gene: TRBJ1-1
CDR3 length: 15
clone size: many
V gene: TRBV6-4
CDR3 DNA: TGTGCCAGCAGTGATCTCTCGCCGGGGAACACTGAAGCTTTCTTT
CDR3 protein: CASSDLSPGNTEAFF

D gene: TRBD2
J gene: TRBJ2-3
CDR3 length: 19
clone size: .
V gene: TRBV20-1
CDR3 DNA: TGCAGTGCTAGAGAAAGGAGCGGGGGGGCCGGTCGGAGCACAGATACGCAGTATTTT
CDR3 protein: CSARERSGGAGRSTDTQYF

D gene: TRBD2
J gene: TRBJ2-1
CDR3 length: 16
clone size: .
V gene: TRBV11-2
CDR3 DNA: TGTGCCAGCAGCTTGACGTTAGCGGGGGGGCCCAATGAGCAGTTCTTC
CDR3 protein: CASSLTLAGGPNEQFF

D gene: .
J gene: TRBJ1-4
CDR3 length: 14
clone size: many
V gene: TRBV7-9
CDR3 DNA: TGTGCCAGCAGCCCCAGGGGAGGTGGTGAAAAACTGTTTTTT
CDR3 protein: CASSPRGGGEKLFF

D gene: TRBD1
J gene: TRBJ1-1
CDR3 length: 15
clone size: few
V gene: TRBV9
CDR3 DNA: TGTGCCAGCAGCGAAAGCAGGGGGCCGGGCACTGAAGCTTTCTTT
CDR3 protein: CASSESRGPGTEAFF

D gene: .
J gene: TRBJ2-2
CDR3 length: 14
clone size: many
V gene: TRBV3-1
CDR3 DNA: TGTGCCAGCAGCCAGAGAGAAAGGGCCGGGGAGCTGTTTTTT
CDR3 protein: CASSQRERAGELFF

D gene: TRBD2
J gene: TRBJ2-4
CDR3 length: 15
clone size: many
V gene: TRBV3-1
CDR3 DNA: TGTGCCAGCAGCCCCACTACTAGCGGGGGGGCATTTCAGTACTTC
CDR3 protein: CASSPTTSGGAFQYF

D gene: .
J gene: TRBJ1-1
CDR3 length: 14
clone size: few
V gene: TRBV15
CDR3 DNA: TGTGCCACCAGCAGAGATCAGAGAAACACTGAAGCTTTCTTT
CDR3 protein: CATSRDQRNTEAFF

D gene: .
J gene: TRBJ1-1
CDR3 length: 14
clone size: many
V gene: TRBV11-2
CDR3 DNA: TGTGCCAGCAGCTTAGTTCGCATGAACACTGAAGCTTTCTTT
CDR3 protein: CASSLVRMNTEAFF

D gene: .
J gene: TRBJ1-5
CDR3 length: 12
clone size: .
V gene: TRBV16
CDR3 DNA: TGTGCCAGCAGCCCGGGGCTCTCGCCCCAGCATTTT
CDR3 protein: CASSPGLSPQHF

D gene: .
J gene: TRBJ1-1
CDR3 length: 13
clone size: few
V gene: TRBV10-3
CDR3 DNA: TGTGCCATCAGTGAGGGCGAAAACACTGAAGCTTTCTTT
CDR3 protein: CAISEGENTEAFF

D gene: .
J gene: TRBJ2-5
CDR3 length: 14
clone size: many
V gene: TRBV20-1
CDR3 DNA: TGCAGTGCTAGACTAGCCCCAGCGGTAGAGACCCAGTACTTC
CDR3 protein: CSARLAPAVETQYF

D gene: TRBD1
J gene: TRBJ1-6
CDR3 length: 15
clone size: many
V gene: TRBV3-1
CDR3 DNA: TGTGCCAGCAGCCAAGAAGGGACAGGTTTTTCACCCCTCCACTTT
CDR3 protein: CASSQEGTGFSPLHF

D gene: .
J gene: TRBJ1-2
CDR3 length: 15
clone size: many
V gene: TRBV27
CDR3 DNA: TGTGCCAGCAGAACCTCAGGGACGGGAACCTATGGCTACACCTTC
CDR3 protein: CASRTSGTGTYGYTF

D gene: .
J gene: TRBJ1-2
CDR3 length: 13
clone size: few
V gene: TRBV11-2
CDR3 DNA: TGTGCCAGCAGCCATGGGACCTTCTATGGCTACACCTTC
CDR3 protein: CASSHGTFYGYTF

D gene: TRBD2
J gene: TRBJ2-7
CDR3 length: 16
clone size: .
V gene: TRBV28
CDR3 DNA: TGTGCCAGCAGTTTTCCCGGGACTAGCGGGGGTCTCGAGCAGTACTTC
CDR3 protein: CASSFPGTSGGLEQYF

D gene: .
J gene: TRBJ1-1
CDR3 length: 15
clone size: many
V gene: TRBV3-1
CDR3 DNA: TGTGCCAGCAGCCAAGAGGTGGTCCTGAACACTGAAGCTTTCTTT
CDR3 protein: CASSQEVVLNTEAFF

D gene: .
J gene: TRBJ1-1
CDR3 length: 17
clone size: many
V gene: TRBV28
CDR3 DNA: TGTGCCAGCAGTTACTCCCGCGGCGGGAAATTGAACACTGAAGCTTTCTTT
CDR3 protein: CASSYSRGGKLNTEAFF

D gene: .
J gene: TRBJ2-7
CDR3 length: 15
clone size: .
V gene: TRBV30
CDR3 DNA: TGTGCCTCGAACGGAGTTGGGGGGAGCTCCTACGAGCAGTACTTC
CDR3 protein: CASNGVGGSSYEQYF

D gene: TRBD2
J gene: TRBJ2-7
CDR3 length: 13
clone size: few
V gene: TRBV10-3
CDR3 DNA: TGTGCCACCAGGACTAGCGATGCCTACGAGCAGTACTTC
CDR3 protein: CATRTSDAYEQYF

D gene: TRBD1
J gene: TRBJ1-4
CDR3 length: 16
clone size: many
V gene: TRBV19
CDR3 DNA: TGTGCCAGTCGACAGGGTTTGGGAACAACTAATGAAAAACTGTTTTTT
CDR3 protein: CASRQGLGTTNEKLFF

D gene: .
J gene: TRBJ2-6
CDR3 length: 17
clone size: .
V gene: TRBV7-3
CDR3 DNA: TGTGCCAGCAGCTTAGAGGCACAGCACGCCGGGGCCAACGTCCTGACTTTC
CDR3 protein: CASSLEAQHAGANVLTF

D gene: .
J gene: TRBJ2-1
CDR3 length: 14
clone size: few
V gene: TRBV10-3
CDR3 DNA: TGTGCCATCAGTGGGACAGCACAAGGCGGGGAGCAGTTCTTC
CDR3 protein: CAISGTAQGGEQFF

D gene: .
J gene: TRBJ1-1
CDR3 length: 15
clone size: few
V gene: TRBV3-1
CDR3 DNA: TGTGCCAGCAGCCAAGACAGGGCACCGAAGTCCCCCGCTTTCTTT
CDR3 protein: CASSQDRAPKSPAFF

D gene: .
J gene: TRBJ2-1
CDR3 length: 16
clone size: .
V gene: TRBV4-1
CDR3 DNA: TGTGCCAGCAGCCAAGATGGGACTGCAGCTTACAATGAGCAGTTCTTC
CDR3 protein: CASSQDGTAAYNEQFF

D gene: TRBD1
J gene: TRBJ2-1
CDR3 length: 15
clone size: few
V gene: TRBV10-3
CDR3 DNA: TGTGCCATCAGTGAGCCGGGGGACAGGTACAATGAGCAGTTCTTC
CDR3 protein: CAISEPGDRYNEQFF

D gene: .
J gene: TRBJ1-5
CDR3 length: 13
clone size: many
V gene: TRBV7-3
CDR3 DNA: TGTGCCAGCAGCTCACACCCAGGGGAGCCCCAGCATTTT
CDR3 protein: CASSSHPGEPQHF

D gene: TRBD1
J gene: TRBJ2-3
CDR3 length: 14
clone size: .
V gene: TRBV10-3
CDR3 DNA: TGTGCCATCAGACCGGGACAGGTTTCAGATACGCAGTATTTT
CDR3 protein: CAIRPGQVSDTQYF